These 30 T cell receptor beta chains originate from one sample sequenced in a study of T-cell memory formation after mild COVID-19. TCRdb redid the calling of the 5' RACE reads with MiXCR, one entry per CDR3 protein. This table has 550,000 to 650,000 distinct CDR3 sequences, around 15% appearing once. Sequenced input: PBMCs or a T cell subset sorted from them (not recorded which). Receptors were obtained from an adult woman who had mild COVID-19 (a few samples of this study predate the infection). Cell type and time point are not known.

The chain recombines TRBV7-9 with TRBJ2-1; perhaps D is TRBD1 or TRBD2 (5 bases each). The V gene lost 0 bases and the J gene lost 9 bases, with 6 bases spanning the gap. This CDR3 is 12 amino acids long. Germline V gives CDR1 SEHNR, CDR2 FQNEAQ (reference sequence). For the CDR3, the DNA is TGTGCCAGCAGCTTAGCGGGACCTGAGCAGTTCTTC. This translates into CASSLAGPEQFF.

The V gene is TRBV12-3 or TRBV12-4, the J gene TRBJ1-5; D unresolved. Trimming removed 7 bases from V and 3 bases from J, with 13 bases in between. The length of the CDR3 is 14 residues. The CDR3, as DNA: TGTGCCAGCACCGCACGGAGTCCCAATCAGCCCCAGCATTTT. Amino acid sequence: CASTARSPNQPQHF.

A single count supports this clonotype. V is TRBV18 and J is TRBJ2-7, with D unclear. The CDR3 totals 13 residues. Germline V lookup: CDR1 KGHSH, CDR2 LQKENI. The V and J ends lost 2 bases and 0 bases respectively, with 5 bases between them. CDR3 DNA sequence: TGTGCCAGCTCACCAGTTAGCTCCTACGAGCAGTACTTC. Protein sequence: CASSPVSSYEQYF.

This chain joins TRBV20-1 and TRBJ1-1; the D is unclear. Trimming shortened V by 3 bases and J by 0 bases, and 17 bases separated the two germline ends. From germline, CDR1 is DFQATT and CDR2 SNEGSKA (reference sequence). The CDR3 has 16 residues. CDR3 protein: CSASVAVLDMNTEAFF. CDR3 sequence (DNA): TGCAGTGCTAGCGTGGCAGTTCTAGACATGAACACTGAAGCTTTCTTT.

The chain employs TRBV5-6 and TRBJ2-5, with a tentative D call TRBD1 (6 bases). Germline-derived CDR1 and CDR2 are SGHDT and YYEEEE. V dropped 3 bases and J dropped 1 base, with 19 bases sitting between them. The CDR3 totals 17 residues. For the CDR3, the DNA is TGTGCCAGCAGCTCCCGGTGGTCAGGGGTTTCCCAAGAGACCCAGTACTTC. Residues: CASSSRWSGVSQETQYF. The whole variable domain, filled in from reference TRBV5-6 and TRBJ2-5, reads DAGVTQSPTHLIKTRGQQVTLRCSPKSGHDTVSWYQQALGQGPQFIFQYYEEEERQRGNFPDRFSGHQFPNYSSELNVNALLLGDSALYLCASSSRWSGVSQETQYFGPGTRLLVL.

This chain joins TRBV7-6 and TRBJ2-5; 15 bases map to TRBD2. Unmatched junction bases numbered 11, after V lost 8 bases and J lost 1 base. Per the germline V gene, CDR1 is SGHVS and CDR2 is FNYEAQ. The CDR3 is made up of 18 amino acids. The CDR3 DNA reads as TGTGCCAGCGGCGTCGGGACTAGCGGGGGGTTATTCCAAGAGACCCAGTACTTC. Translated, it gives CASGVGTSGGLFQETQYF. Complete variable domain (other parts from reference TRBV7-6 and TRBJ2-5): GAGVSQSPRYKVTKRGQDVALRCDPISGHVSLYWYRQALGQGPEFLTYFNYEAQQDKSGLPNDRFSAERPEGSISTLTIQRTEQRDSAMYRCASGVGTSGGLFQETQYFGPGTRLLVL.

This clonotype has just a few counts. The chain joins TRBV5-5 to TRBJ1-6; unclear D gene. The germline V gene has CDR1 SGHKS and CDR2 YYEKEE (reference sequence). Trimming took 2 bases from V and 1 from J, leaving 10 bases between them. CDR3 length: 16 amino acids. The CDR3 region is CASSLIFGSYNSPLHF. The CDR3 DNA is TGTGCCAGCAGCTTAATTTTCGGTTCCTATAATTCACCCCTCCACTTT.

This clonotype was recorded many times. The chain links TRBV9 to TRBJ2-7; D is uncertain. The CDR3 totals 15 residues. Germline assignment: CDR1 SGDLS and CDR2 YYNGEE. V dropped 0 bases and J dropped 2 bases, with 12 bases sitting between them. The chain's CDR3 is CASSVAARDTYEQYF. As DNA, the CDR3 is TGTGCCAGCAGCGTAGCGGCTAGAGACACCTACGAGCAGTACTTC.

This chain links TRBV20-1 with TRBJ2-7; D gene uncertain. Trimming took off 3 bases at V and 0 bases at J, with 9 bases between the two ends. Germline V gene lookup returns CDR1 DFQATT and CDR2 SNEGSKA (reference sequence). The CDR3 runs 13 residues. This chain's CDR3 is CSASPGPSYEQYF. Here the CDR3 DNA reads TGCAGTGCTAGTCCCGGACCCTCCTACGAGCAGTACTTC.

The chain couples TRBV15 to TRBJ2-7; 15 bases are shared with TRBD2. Germline CDR1 is LNHNV and CDR2 is YYDKDF (reference sequence). V gave up 3 bases and J gave up 5 bases; unmatched junction bases: 8. This CDR3 has 17 amino acids. CDR3 sequence reads: CATSRGLAGGEAHEQYF. In DNA, the CDR3 is TGTGCCACCAGCAGGGGACTAGCGGGAGGCGAGGCCCACGAGCAGTACTTC.

This CDR3 reads CAWSWGPQAKNIQYF. The CDR3 DNA reads as TGTGCCTGGAGTTGGGGTCCTCAAGCCAAAAACATTCAGTACTTC. This chain joins TRBV30 and TRBJ2-4; D gene ambiguous. Germline CDR1 is GTSNPN and CDR2 is SVGIG (reference sequence). V was shortened by 2 bases and J by 0 bases, with 11 bases between the two germline ends. This CDR3 comprises 15 residues.

This clonotype turned up a few times. This chain uses TRBV11-3 with TRBJ2-1, with TRBD1 matching 8 bases. The CDR3 runs to 16 residues. With 3 bases clipped from V and 1 base from J, the junction kept 5 bases outside the gene matches. Germline V gene sequence: CDR1 SGHNT, CDR2 YENEEA. The CDR3 loop reads CASSLQGAGSYNEQFF. DNA of the CDR3: TGTGCCAGCAGCTTGCAGGGGGCAGGATCCTACAATGAGCAGTTCTTC.

This sequence joins TRBV7-3 and TRBJ2-3; D perhaps matches TRBD1 (7 bases). Trimming took off 5 bases at V and 4 bases at J, with 13 bases between the two ends. The CDR3 totals 14 residues. Germline V lookup: CDR1 SGHTA, CDR2 FQGTGA. CDR3 sequence reads: CASSIRGVPDTQYF. The DNA for the CDR3 is TGTGCCAGCAGCATCAGGGGGGTACCAGATACGCAGTATTTT.

This clonotype appeared a few times. The chain employs TRBV7-9 and TRBJ2-5; 8 nucleotides line up with TRBD1. The CDR3 spans 14 residues. CDR1 is SEHNR, CDR2 FQNEAQ, per germline (reference sequence). The ends lost 3 bases at V and 4 bases at J; junction bases unmatched: 4. CDR3 amino acids: CASSFGQGGETQYF. The DNA of the CDR3 is TGTGCCAGCAGCTTTGGACAGGGCGGAGAGACCCAGTACTTC.

This clonotype has only a few counts. The gene calls are TRBV18 and TRBJ2-1; D not certain. Per germline, CDR1 KGHSH and CDR2 LQKENI. This CDR3 is 12 amino acids long. Trimming shortened V by 4 bases and J by 6 bases, and 7 bases separated the two germline ends. CDR3 region: CASSLPSNEQFF. CDR3 nucleotide sequence: TGTGCCAGCTCACTCCCGAGCAATGAGCAGTTCTTC. The whole variable domain, filled in from reference TRBV18 and TRBJ2-1, reads NAGVMQNPRHLVRRRGQEARLRCSPMKGHSHVYWYRQLPEEGLKFMVYLQKENIIDESGMPKERFSAEFPKEGPSILRIQQVVRGDSAAYFCASSLPSNEQFFGPGTRLTVL.

This clonotype has only a few counts. The chain recombines TRBV27 with TRBJ2-1; D gene unclear. CDR1 is MNHEY and CDR2 is SMNVEV in the germline V gene (reference sequence). V dropped 3 bases and J dropped 12 bases, with 18 bases sitting between them. The CDR3 is 14 residues long. DNA of the CDR3: TGTGCCAGCAGTTTCGGCCCGGCGGCTTCGGGGCAGTTCTTC. Its protein is CASSFGPAASGQFF.

This clonotype showed up many times. The chain carries TRBV30 and TRBJ2-5, with D possibly being TRBD1 or TRBD2 (6 bases each). CDR3 size: 13 residues. V was trimmed by 5 bases and J by 0 bases, leaving 10 bases between them. Germline-derived CDR1 and CDR2 are GTSNPN and SVGIG (reference sequence). CDR3 region: CAWGRGHQETQYF. The CDR3 DNA follows: TGTGCCTGGGGACGGGGGCACCAAGAGACCCAGTACTTC.

This chain uses TRBV7-8 with TRBJ1-5, with TRBD1 matching over 7 bases. The CDR3 has 14 residues. Germline CDR1 is SGHVS and CDR2 is FQNEAQ. Trimming cost V 5 bases and J 6 bases; bases outside gene matches: 7. The CDR3 DNA sequence: TGTGCCAGCAGCGTCACAGGGGTGAGTCAGCCCCAGCATTTT. It encodes CASSVTGVSQPQHF.

The sample holds a few counts of this clonotype. CDR3 loop: CASSSRRSPGLYGYTF. The DNA for the CDR3 is TGTGCCAGCAGCTCCCGACGGAGTCCCGGTCTCTATGGCTACACCTTC. The chain carries TRBV7-2 and TRBJ1-2; D is ambiguous. The CDR3 has 16 amino acids. Trimming left V 4 bases short and J 4 bases short, with 19 bases between. The germline V gene encodes CDR1 SGHTA and CDR2 FQGNSA.

The sample holds a few counts of this clonotype. The genes are TRBV5-1 and TRBJ1-6; no definite D call. Trimming shortened V by 1 base and J by 0 bases, and 8 bases separated the two germline ends. The CDR3 sequence is 16 residues long. The germline gives CDR1 SGHRS, CDR2 YFSETQ. The CDR3: CASSLSGDSYNSPLHF. CDR3 in DNA: TGCGCCAGCAGCTTGTCCGGGGACTCCTATAATTCACCCCTCCACTTT.

This clonotype was picked up a small number of times. The chain recombines TRBV6-5 with TRBJ2-3; 7 nucleotides align to TRBD1. The CDR3 is 16 residues long. Losses at the gene ends were 0 bases for V and 1 base for J; bases not matched to a gene: 4. From germline, CDR1 is MNHEY and CDR2 SVGAGI. Here the CDR3 DNA reads TGTGCCAGCAGTTACTCCCCGGGACAGCGCACAGATACGCAGTATTTT. It encodes CASSYSPGQRTDTQYF.

The chain employs TRBV5-1 and TRBJ2-7; TRBD1 matches at 9 bases. This CDR3 comprises 14 residues. The germline V gene encodes CDR1 SGHRS and CDR2 YFSETQ. V shed 6 bases and J 3 bases; nucleotides not matched to a gene: 7. DNA for the CDR3: TGCGCCAGCACTTCCGGACAGGGGATCTACGAGCAGTACTTC. Translation: CASTSGQGIYEQYF.

A note on this clonotype: The junction shows a germline mismatch at one end, possibly a read error. The V call is TRBV2, the J call TRBJ1-2; 7 bases agree with TRBD1. This CDR3 has 15 residues. Per the germline V gene, CDR1 is SNHLY and CDR2 is FYNNEI. The CDR3 DNA sequence: TGTGCCAGCACTGAAGGGGGCTCAAGGAACTATGGCTACACCTTC. Translation: CASTEGGSRNYGYTF.

This chain uses TRBV6-5 with TRBJ1-2; D might be TRBD1 (5 bases). The V gene's germline CDR1 is MNHEY and CDR2 SVGAGI. V dropped 4 bases and J dropped 0 bases, with 9 bases sitting between them. The CDR3 length is 14 residues. CDR3 in DNA: TGTGCCAGCAGTTGGGGCAGGGCTAACTATGGCTACACCTTC. It yields the protein CASSWGRANYGYTF.

This clonotype appeared a few times. The chain carries TRBV7-2 and TRBJ1-5; no clear D. The CDR3 runs 15 residues. The V and J ends lost 2 bases and 3 bases respectively, with 11 bases between them. Germline CDR1 and CDR2: SGHTA and FQGNSA. The CDR3 sequence is CASSLKSGNNQPQHF. For the CDR3, the DNA is TGTGCCAGCAGCTTAAAGTCCGGGAACAATCAGCCCCAGCATTTT. Drawing the rest from reference TRBV7-2 and TRBJ1-5, the complete variable domain is GAGVSQSPSNKVTEKGKDVELRCDPISGHTALYWYRQSLGQGLEFLIYFQGNSAPDKSGLPSDRFSAERTGGSVSTLTIQRTQQEDSAVYLCASSLKSGNNQPQHFGDGTRLSIL.

This clonotype has only a few counts. V is TRBV11-2 and J is TRBJ1-2; D call uncertain. Between the trimmed V and J ends, which lost 5 bases and 0 bases, there was a span of 22 bases. CDR3 length: 18 residues. Germline V gene data show CDR1 as SGHAT and CDR2 as FQNNGV. DNA of the CDR3: TGTGCCAGCAGCCGACCCGACGGACCCCCTGACGCTAACTATGGCTACACCTTC. Its translation is CASSRPDGPPDANYGYTF.

V and J are TRBV29-1 and TRBJ2-7, with D perhaps matching TRBD1 (6 bases). The CDR3 runs to 11 residues. In germline, CDR1 is SQVTM, CDR2 ANQGSEA. Trimming cost V 7 bases and J 3 bases, with 10 bases left between them. The CDR3 loop reads CSASTGYEQYF. The CDR3 coding sequence is TGCAGCGCCTCGACAGGCTACGAGCAGTACTTC.

This clonotype has just a few counts. The chain employs TRBV15 and TRBJ2-5, with D perhaps matching TRBD2 (5 bases). The CDR3 has 15 residues. CDR1 LNHNV and CDR2 YYDKDF come from the germline V gene (reference sequence). Deletions cut 3 bases from V and 1 base from J, with 12 bases between. As DNA, the CDR3 is TGTGCCACCAGCAGTCCCGGGAACCTCCAAGAGACCCAGTACTTC. It specifies CATSSPGNLQETQYF.

In this sample, this clonotype turned up a few times. The V gene is TRBV7-6, the J gene TRBJ1-5; D is ambiguous. Germline assignment: CDR1 SGHVS and CDR2 FNYEAQ. V gave up 1 base and J gave up 9 bases, with 10 bases separating them. The CDR3 loop spans 13 amino acids. The CDR3 DNA reads as TGTGCCAGCAGCTTAGATTGGGGTTGGCCCCAGCATTTT. Translating it yields CASSLDWGWPQHF.

This clonotype was found a few times. The rearrangement links TRBV7-2 to TRBJ1-5; D not resolved. CDR3 size: 14 residues. The V end lost 0 bases, the J end lost 7 bases, and 10 bases lay between the germline ends. The germline V gene encodes CDR1 SGHTA and CDR2 FQGNSA. This CDR3 is CASSLAVQVQPQHF. The DNA for the CDR3 is TGTGCCAGCAGCTTAGCGGTTCAGGTCCAGCCCCAGCATTTT.